These 30 T cell receptor beta chains came from one sample sequenced in a study of CD8 T cells in Susac syndrome. Reverse transcription used roughly 0.45 to 1 ug RNA and random hexamers. TCRdb ran MiXCR on the immunoSEQ multiplex PCR reads and lists one entry per CDR3 protein. This sample has roughly 190,000 distinct CDR3 sequences, with roughly 90% found just once. The sample consisted of CD4+ T cells from PBMCs. The receptor source for this set is a human donor with Susac syndrome.

V is TRBV20-1 and J is TRBJ2-5; D not certain. V lost 2 bases to trimming and J lost 2 bases, with 6 bases between them. Looked up from germline, CDR1 is DFQATT and CDR2 is SNEGSKA (reference sequence). This CDR3 comprises 12 residues. CDR3 DNA sequence: TGCAGTGCTAGAATGGGGCAAGAGACCCAGTACTTC. Its protein product is CSARMGQETQYF.

This chain links TRBV6-2 or TRBV6-3 with TRBJ2-1; 9 bases map to TRBD2. V shed 2 bases, J shed 9 bases, and the junction held 8 bases outside the gene matches. This CDR3 is built from 15 residues. Germline CDR1 is MNHEY and CDR2 is SVGEGT. The CDR3 DNA sequence: TGTGCCAGCAGTTACGGGCCTAGCGGGGCCCTTGAGCAGTTCTTC. This translates into CASSYGPSGALEQFF.

This chain connects TRBV6-5 to TRBJ2-5, with 8 bases matching TRBD1. The V and J ends lost 6 bases and 5 bases, in that order; junction bases with no gene match: 11. This CDR3 is 15 amino acids long. The germline V gene encodes CDR1 MNHEY and CDR2 SVGAGI. The CDR3 nucleotides are TGTGCCAGCAGACCCGACAGGGGAGGATGGGAGACCCAGTACTTC. Its protein is CASRPDRGGWETQYF.

The chain links TRBV27 to TRBJ2-2; D remains ambiguous. Germline V gene sequence: CDR1 MNHEY, CDR2 SMNVEV (reference sequence). The CDR3 runs 17 residues. V was clipped by 0 bases and J by 5 bases, with 16 bases between them. The CDR3 reads CASSLSIVVRRTGELFF. The CDR3 DNA reads TGTGCCAGCAGTTTATCGATTGTAGTAAGGCGTACCGGGGAGCTGTTTTTT.

The gene calls are TRBV4-1 and TRBJ2-5; a possible D gene is TRBD1 (5 bases). Per germline, CDR1 MGHRA and CDR2 YSYEKL. The V end was cut by 4 bases, the J end by 5 bases, with 26 bases between. This CDR3 has 18 residues. The CDR3 sequence is CASSRQPRTLATVETQYF. CDR3 nucleotide sequence: TGCGCCAGCAGCCGACAGCCAAGAACCCTCGCAACAGTGGAGACCCAGTACTTC.

This chain's CDR3 is CASSQGQGPGYTF. The CDR3 bases are TGTGCCAGCAGCCAGGGACAGGGGCCTGGCTACACCTTC. The chain couples TRBV3-1 to TRBJ1-2, with 10 bases aligning to TRBD1. The CDR3 is made up of 13 amino acids. Per the germline V gene, CDR1 is LGHDT and CDR2 is YNNKEL (reference sequence). The ends lost 3 bases at V and 7 bases at J; junction bases unmatched: 2.

The chain is built from TRBV30 and TRBJ2-4; D is ambiguous. This CDR3 has 14 amino acids. CDR1 is GTSNPN, CDR2 SVGIG, per germline (reference sequence). V lost 1 base and J lost 3, with 10 bases in between. CDR3 DNA: TGTGCCTGGAGTGAGGGCAGTAGCAAAAACATTCAGTACTTC. Protein product: CAWSEGSSKNIQYF.

The rearrangement uses TRBV10-3 and TRBJ2-5, with 7 bases lining up with TRBD1. In germline, CDR1 is ENHRY, CDR2 SYGVKD. The CDR3 totals 12 residues. With 4 bases clipped from V and 7 bases from J, the junction kept 3 bases outside the gene matches. The CDR3 DNA is TGTGCCATCAGTGGACAGGGATGGACCCAGTACTTC. It is translated as CAISGQGWTQYF.

The chain couples TRBV5-1 to TRBJ2-7, with D possibly being TRBD1 or TRBD2 (5 bases each). The germline CDR1 and CDR2 sequences are SGHRS and YFSETQ. Trimming stripped 0 bases from V and 1 base from J, with 11 bases between. The CDR3 covers 15 residues. The CDR3 region is CASSLAGSTSYEQYF. In DNA, the CDR3 is TGCGCCAGCAGCTTGGCAGGGAGCACTTCCTACGAGCAGTACTTC.

This chain joins TRBV6-1 and TRBJ1-1; D is unclear. Germline lookup yields CDR1 MNHNS and CDR2 SASEGT. V dropped 10 bases and J dropped 2 bases, with 17 bases sitting between them. The CDR3 runs to 14 residues. CDR3 nucleotide sequence: TGTGCCACTTCAAGGCACACATCAAACACTGAAGCTTTCTTT. It codes for CATSRHTSNTEAFF.

This CDR3 is CASSRLGLAGGNYNQETQYF. The CDR3, as DNA: TGCGCCAGCAGCAGATTGGGACTAGCGGGAGGGAATTATAACCAAGAGACCCAGTACTTC. This chain joins TRBV5-1 and TRBJ2-5; 16 bases match TRBD2. J was trimmed by 0 bases and V by 4 bases; bases with no gene match: 12. The CDR3 length is 20 residues. The germline gives CDR1 SGHRS, CDR2 YFSETQ.

This chain connects TRBV20-1 to TRBJ2-5; D unresolved. The V gene's germline CDR1 is DFQATT and CDR2 SNEGSKA (reference sequence). The CDR3 extends over 11 amino acids. The V gene lost 4 bases and the J gene lost 3 bases, with 6 bases spanning the gap. CDR3 protein: CSATTKETQYF. The CDR3, as DNA: TGCAGTGCTACGACGAAAGAGACCCAGTACTTC.

This clonotype appeared a single time. The rearrangement links TRBV5-4 to TRBJ1-2; D is possibly TRBD1 (5 bases). The CDR3 is 15 amino acids. Trimming shortened V by 4 bases and J by 0 bases, and 13 bases separated the two germline ends. CDR1 is SGHNT and CDR2 is YYREEE in the germline V gene (reference sequence). For the CDR3, the DNA is TGTGCCAGCAGCCCTGGGGGGACTCCTAACTATGGCTACACCTTC. Translating it yields CASSPGGTPNYGYTF.

The rearrangement links TRBV12-3 or TRBV12-4 to TRBJ1-1, with TRBD1 matching 7 bases. V was clipped by 5 bases and J by 1 base; unmatched bases: 4. This CDR3 has 14 residues. CDR3 nucleotide sequence: TGTGCCAGCAGTCTGACAGGGTGGAACACTGAAGCTTTCTTT. This sequence encodes CASSLTGWNTEAFF.

The chain links TRBV28 to TRBJ1-2; D gene ambiguous. Looked up from germline, CDR1 is MDHEN and CDR2 is SYDVKM. Between the trimmed V and J ends, which lost 6 bases and 0 bases, there was a span of 5 bases. The CDR3 has 12 amino acids. Here the CDR3 reads CASRATNYGYTF. For the CDR3, the DNA is TGTGCCAGCAGAGCGACTAACTATGGCTACACCTTC.

V and J are TRBV2 and TRBJ2-5; 10 nucleotides match TRBD2. Germline CDR1 and CDR2: SNHLY and FYNNEI. The CDR3 contains 17 residues. J lost 3 bases, V lost 2 bases, and 9 bases had no gene match. DNA of the CDR3: TGTGCCAGCAGTGAACAGCGGGGGGGCCTAAAGAAAGAGACCCAGTACTTC. It encodes CASSEQRGGLKKETQYF.

The gene calls are TRBV20-1 and TRBJ1-1; D not resolved. V lost 0 bases to trimming and J lost 1 base, with 3 bases between them. Germline V gene sequence: CDR1 DFQATT, CDR2 SNEGSKA (reference sequence). This CDR3 is 12 amino acids long. The CDR3 DNA sequence: TGCAGTGCTAGAGATAAGAACACTGAAGCTTTCTTT. Translation gives CSARDKNTEAFF.

CDR3: CASSQIKPTGYYEQYF. The CDR3 DNA sequence: TGCGCCAGCAGCCAAATCAAACCGACAGGGTACTACGAGCAGTACTTC. The chain couples TRBV4-1 to TRBJ2-7; 7 nucleotides line up with TRBD1. This CDR3 is built from 16 residues. CDR1 and CDR2 from the germline V gene are MGHRA and YSYEKL. V was pared by 2 bases and J by 3 bases, with 10 bases of the junction left unmatched.

The chain employs TRBV7-2 and TRBJ2-7; D ambiguous. CDR1 and CDR2 from the germline V gene are SGHTA and FQGNSA. V lost 3 bases to trimming and J lost 2 bases, with 11 bases between them. This CDR3 comprises 14 residues. CDR3 nucleotide sequence: TGTGCCAGCAGCTTGGGCCTGGGCGCCTACGAGCAGTACTTC. Encoded protein: CASSLGLGAYEQYF.

The chain joins TRBV29-1 to TRBJ1-4; tentative D call: TRBD1 (5 bases). V lost 6 bases and J 5 bases, leaving 13 bases between the germline ends. The CDR3 is 13 amino acids. In germline, CDR1 is SQVTM, CDR2 ANQGSEA. CDR3 sequence reads: CSVPGTANEKLFF. In DNA, the CDR3 is TGCAGCGTCCCCGGGACCGCGAATGAAAAACTGTTTTTT. Looking up the rest from reference TRBV29-1 and TRBJ1-4 gives the full variable domain: SAVISQKPSRDICQRGTSLTIQCQVDSQVTMMFWYRQQPGQSLTLIATANQGSEATYESGFVIDKFPISRPNLTFSTLTVSNMSPEDSSIYLCSVPGTANEKLFFGSGTQLSVL.

The chain is built from TRBV7-9 and TRBJ2-7; D perhaps matches TRBD2 (5 bases). Trimming stripped 5 bases from V and 4 bases from J, with 12 bases between. Germline V gives CDR1 SEHNR, CDR2 FQNEAQ (reference sequence). The CDR3 sequence is 13 residues long. The CDR3 bases are TGTGCCAGCAGCCAAACGGACTTTTACGAGCAGTACTTC. Protein: CASSQTDFYEQYF.

This chain uses TRBV28 with TRBJ2-7, with D possibly being TRBD2 (7 bases). Germline V gene data show CDR1 as MDHEN and CDR2 as SYDVKM. The CDR3 is made up of 12 amino acids. The CDR3 DNA sequence: TGTGCAGCGGGACAAGACTCCTACGAGCAGTACTTC. Translated: CAAGQDSYEQYF.

This chain connects TRBV13 to TRBJ2-3, with a tentative D call TRBD2 (6 bases). There are 15 residues in the CDR3. Germline values: CDR1 PRHDT, CDR2 FYEKMQ (reference sequence). V shed 1 base and J shed 2 bases, with 10 bases lying between them. CDR3 nucleotides: TGTGCCAGCAGCTTAGTTAGCGGATCCACAGATACGCAGTATTTT. It is translated as CASSLVSGSTDTQYF.

The chain is built from TRBV27 and TRBJ2-1; 9 bases are a match to TRBD1. The CDR3 runs to 14 residues. CDR1 and CDR2 from the germline V gene are MNHEY and SMNVEV (reference sequence). V was pared by 8 bases and J by 8 bases, with 10 bases of the junction left unmatched. CDR3 nucleotides: TGTGCCAGCTCTTGGCGACAGGGGGTTGATGAGCAGTTCTTC. It codes for CASSWRQGVDEQFF.

The chain carries TRBV4-1 and TRBJ2-6, with a tentative D call TRBD2 (6 bases). Germline assignment: CDR1 MGHRA and CDR2 YSYEKL. The germline V and J ends were trimmed by 0 bases and 4 bases, with 13 bases remaining between them. The CDR3 has 17 amino acids. In DNA, the CDR3 is TGCGCCAGCAGCCAAGAATCGGGGGAGAGAGGGGCCAACGTCCTGACTTTC. Translation: CASSQESGERGANVLTF.

The chain links TRBV5-1 to TRBJ2-7; tentative D call: TRBD1 (6 bases). The CDR3 runs to 16 residues. Deletions cut 0 bases from V and 2 bases from J, with 15 bases between. CDR1 is SGHRS and CDR2 is YFSETQ in the germline V gene. The CDR3 is CASSLGNRDITYEQYF. In nucleotides, the CDR3 is TGCGCCAGCAGCTTGGGAAACAGGGATATTACCTACGAGCAGTACTTC.

The rearrangement joins TRBV7-2 to TRBJ1-1, with D tentatively TRBD1 (6 bases). CDR1 and CDR2 (germline): SGHTA, FQGNSA. CDR3 length: 17 amino acids. The V end lost 4 bases, the J end lost 6 bases, and 24 bases lay between the germline ends. In DNA, the CDR3 is TGTGCCAGCAGCTCTACGCAGGGGTTAGGGGGGTTAGCTGAAGCTTTCTTT. Translating it yields CASSSTQGLGGLAEAFF.

The chain links TRBV29-1 to TRBJ2-7; D is unresolved. CDR1 is SQVTM and CDR2 is ANQGSEA in the germline V gene. The CDR3 loop spans 16 amino acids. V lost 6 bases, J lost 4 bases, and 25 bases lay in between. The CDR3 DNA reads TGCAGCGTAACTAACCTAATCGGGCAGCAAAAATACGAGCAGTACTTC. This codes for CSVTNLIGQQKYEQYF.

A single count supports this clonotype. V is TRBV2 and J is TRBJ1-2; D gene unclear. V gave up 10 bases and J gave up 3 bases, with 15 bases separating them. This CDR3 has 13 amino acids. Looked up from germline, CDR1 is SNHLY and CDR2 is FYNNEI. The CDR3 spells CATREGPDYGYTF. The CDR3 DNA reads as TGTGCCACCCGAGAGGGTCCGGACTATGGCTACACCTTC.

This sequence joins TRBV25-1 and TRBJ1-3; a possible D gene is TRBD1 (5 bases). Germline V gene lookup returns CDR1 MGHDK and CDR2 SYGVNS. V lost 1 base, J lost 7 bases, and 14 bases lay in between. The CDR3 spans 15 residues. The DNA of the CDR3 is TGTGCCAGCAGTGAATGGGGCGGGGATAGGAACACCATATATTTT. The encoded protein is CASSEWGGDRNTIYF.